The clone carrying this T cell receptor beta chain was recorded a few times. Repertoires were generated with immunoSEQ multiplex PCR, while TCRdb's copy carries only in-frame clones and drops some. The sample records hundreds of thousands of clones, roughly 88% being singletons. This record belongs to a study of shared T cell receptors in the human thymus. This CDR3 is 16 amino acids long. Germline CDR1 SGHNT, CDR2 YENEEA. Deletions cut 5 bases from V and 6 bases from J, with 22 bases between. The sample was also reused in another study, on human thymus T cells. Turning to that study: It was healthy Finnish infants having corrective surgery for congenital heart defects who were the donors.

Sequenced input: thymocytes. The V call is TRBV11-3, the J call TRBJ2-5, with a weak D call TRBD1 (5 bases). This receptor was identified in a boy in the first two years of life with a congenital heart defect. DNA for the CDR3: TGTGCCAGCAGCCTATACCGCAGGGCAGCCGCGAAGACCCAGTACTTC. Its translation is CASSLYRRAAAKTQYF.